This T cell receptor beta chain came from a study of CD8 T cells in Susac syndrome. The ends were cut back, 6 bases at V and 5 bases at J, with 14 bases in the middle. The CDR3 spans 14 residues. From germline, CDR1 is LNHNV and CDR2 YYDKDF (reference sequence). From blood CD8+ and CD4+ T cells, the TCR beta chain was sequenced. Negative isolation was applied to CD8+ and CD4+ T cells, and FACS enrichment was applied to TEMRA cells. cDNA came from about 0.5 to 1 ug RNA primed by random hexamers. Amplification of TCR beta CDR3 across 54 Vbeta and 13 Jbeta was performed with immunoSEQ multiplex PCR. TCRdb analysed the immunoSEQ multiplex PCR reads with MiXCR anew, one entry per CDR3 protein. Among approximately 140,000 distinct CDR3 sequences listed, 80% were seen once.

Sequenced sample: CD8+ T cells from PBMCs. This chain links TRBV15 with TRBJ2-1; D is possibly TRBD1 (5 bases). The sequence was collected from a human donor with multiple sclerosis. CDR3 protein: CATRETAKNNEQFF. CDR3 nucleotides: TGTGCCACCAGGGAGACAGCTAAAAACAATGAGCAGTTCTTC.